This entry describes one T cell receptor (beta chain). Antigen: not known. The data are from a study of radiotherapy plus CTLA-4 blockade in lung cancer. Overall study findings and caveats: TCR clones originating in tumors grew in number in blood after radiotherapy plus ipilimumab. Response, reportedly, was best predicted by interferon-beta along with early blood T cell clone dynamics.

CDR3 length equals 15 residues. Germline CDR1 SGHRS, CDR2 YFSETQ. Trimming took 4 bases from V and 5 from J, leaving 17 bases between them. Some clones are missing from TCRdb's copy, which holds only in-frame ones; the method was immunoSEQ multiplex PCR. The sample has 55,000 to 75,000 clones, more than 70% seen once; the top ten hold approximately 15%. The clonotype was recovered from a human donor with non-small cell lung cancer whose response to radiotherapy plus ipilimumab could not be evaluated. Some clones in this sample may be carry-over from other donors' samples. The sample here was peripheral blood, taken from a patient treated with radiotherapy plus ipilimumab. This chain uses TRBV5-1 with TRBJ2-3, with D possibly matching TRBD2 (6 bases). The CDR3 spells CASSQRGAGIDTQYF. In DNA form, the CDR3 reads TGCGCCAGCAGCCAACGCGGGGCGGGGATAGATACGCAGTATTTT.